A selection of T cell receptor beta chains follows, all from one sample in a study of blood T cell repertoires in COVID-19. Profiled with immunoSEQ multiplex PCR; TCRdb holds only in-frame clones, not every one. The sample records 130,000 or so clones, roughly 89% being singletons. Sequenced sample: peripheral blood. The receptors derive from a man aged 50 to 59 with active or convalescent COVID-19. Each CDR3 is given with its conserved first and last residue. The D gene is left open where the match is weak. Clone size, where shown, is once, few, many, or a class for clones that have expanded.

j_call: TRBJ1-1; d_call: .; v_call: TRBV19; clone_size: few; cdr3_aa: CASSSTANTEAFF; cdr3_nt: TGTGCCAGTAGCTCGACAGCGAACACTGAAGCTTTCTTT
j_call: TRBJ2-4; d_call: .; v_call: TRBV28; clone_size: .; cdr3_aa: CASSPSGAKNIQYF; cdr3_nt: TGTGCCAGCAGCCCGAGCGGAGCCAAAAACATTCAGTACTTC
j_call: TRBJ2-1; d_call: .; v_call: TRBV7-2; clone_size: .; cdr3_aa: CASSSNRAGVGNEQFF; cdr3_nt: TGTGCCAGCAGCTCCAATCGGGCAGGGGTCGGCAATGAGCAGTTCTTC
j_call: TRBJ1-3; d_call: .; v_call: TRBV28; clone_size: .; cdr3_aa: CASSLRGYTGNTIYF; cdr3_nt: TGTGCCAGCAGTTTAAGGGGTTATACTGGAAACACCATATATTTT
j_call: TRBJ2-2; d_call: .; v_call: TRBV10-1; clone_size: once; cdr3_aa: CASSELRLANTGELFF; cdr3_nt: TGCGCCAGCAGTGAGTTGCGCCTCGCGAACACCGGGGAGCTGTTTTTT
j_call: TRBJ2-7; d_call: .; v_call: TRBV9; clone_size: .; cdr3_aa: CASSSGTSYEQYF; cdr3_nt: TGTGCCAGCAGCTCCGGGACATCGTACGAGCAGTACTTC
j_call: TRBJ1-4; d_call: TRBD1; v_call: TRBV19; clone_size: .; cdr3_aa: CASSRQGNEKLFF; cdr3_nt: TGTGCCAGTAGTCGACAGGGGAATGAAAAACTGTTTTTT
j_call: TRBJ2-5; d_call: .; v_call: TRBV11-2; clone_size: .; cdr3_aa: CASSLRWRAAILETQYF; cdr3_nt: TGTGCCAGCAGCTTAAGATGGCGGGCCGCGATTCTAGAGACCCAGTACTTC
j_call: TRBJ2-1; d_call: TRBD1; v_call: TRBV4-1; clone_size: .; cdr3_aa: CASSQEKGTGVYNEQFF; cdr3_nt: TGCGCCAGCAGCCAAGAGAAGGGGACAGGAGTCTACAATGAGCAGTTCTTC
j_call: TRBJ2-7; d_call: .; v_call: TRBV7-2; clone_size: .; cdr3_aa: CASSARGGDLSYEQYF; cdr3_nt: TGTGCCAGCAGCGCCCGCGGCGGGGACCTCTCCTACGAGCAGTACTTC
j_call: TRBJ2-2; d_call: .; v_call: TRBV12-3/TRBV12-4; clone_size: once; cdr3_aa: CASNMNTGELFF; cdr3_nt: TGTGCCAGCAACATGAACACCGGGGAGCTGTTTTTT
j_call: TRBJ1-5; d_call: TRBD1; v_call: TRBV12-3/TRBV12-4; clone_size: .; cdr3_aa: CASTTGVQPQHF; cdr3_nt: TGTGCCAGCACCACAGGGGTTCAGCCCCAGCATTTT
j_call: TRBJ2-1; d_call: TRBD2; v_call: TRBV10-1; clone_size: .; cdr3_aa: CASSEPGLEDNEQFF; cdr3_nt: TGCGCCAGCAGTGAGCCGGGACTAGAGGACAATGAGCAGTTCTTC
j_call: TRBJ2-3; d_call: TRBD1; v_call: TRBV5-1; clone_size: .; cdr3_aa: CASRGQTLGSGTDTQYF; cdr3_nt: TGCGCCAGCCGGGGACAGACGCTGGGTAGCGGCACAGATACGCAGTATTTT
j_call: TRBJ2-2; d_call: TRBD1; v_call: TRBV6-2/TRBV6-3; clone_size: .; cdr3_aa: CASSPWTGLNTGELFF; cdr3_nt: TGTGCCAGCAGTCCCTGGACAGGGTTAAACACCGGGGAGCTGTTTTTT
j_call: TRBJ2-4; d_call: .; v_call: TRBV11-2; clone_size: .; cdr3_aa: CASSLVPGVLRNIQYF; cdr3_nt: TGTGCCAGCAGCTTAGTTCCGGGGGTGCTACGGAACATTCAGTACTTC
j_call: TRBJ1-5; d_call: .; v_call: TRBV6-1; clone_size: few; cdr3_aa: CASSEGPGNQPQHF; cdr3_nt: TGTGCCAGCAGTGAAGGGCCAGGGAACCAGCCCCAGCATTTT
j_call: TRBJ1-2; d_call: TRBD1; v_call: TRBV5-1; clone_size: .; cdr3_aa: CASSLEGQGAGGYTF; cdr3_nt: TGCGCCAGCAGCTTGGAGGGACAGGGGGCCGGGGGCTACACCTTC
j_call: TRBJ1-2; d_call: .; v_call: TRBV15; clone_size: .; cdr3_aa: CATSRVRGSGYTF; cdr3_nt: TGTGCCACCAGCAGAGTTCGGGGTAGCGGCTACACCTTC
j_call: TRBJ1-2; d_call: TRBD1; v_call: TRBV6-2/TRBV6-3; clone_size: .; cdr3_aa: CASSRTGYSSNYGYTF; cdr3_nt: TGTGCCAGCAGTCGGACAGGGTACAGTTCTAACTATGGCTACACCTTC
j_call: TRBJ1-2; d_call: .; v_call: TRBV2; clone_size: .; cdr3_aa: CASSVRRQNYGYTF; cdr3_nt: TGTGCCAGCAGTGTACGCCGACAGAACTATGGCTACACCTTC
j_call: TRBJ2-5; d_call: .; v_call: TRBV10-1; clone_size: .; cdr3_aa: CASSGDYQETQYF; cdr3_nt: TGCGCCAGCAGCGGGGACTACCAAGAGACCCAGTACTTC
j_call: TRBJ2-4; d_call: .; v_call: TRBV14; clone_size: .; cdr3_aa: CASSQVMNIQYF; cdr3_nt: TGTGCCAGCAGCCAAGTCATGAACATTCAGTACTTC
j_call: TRBJ2-6; d_call: TRBD1; v_call: TRBV10-3; clone_size: .; cdr3_aa: CAISAQLQGASGANVLTF; cdr3_nt: TGTGCCATCAGTGCTCAGCTTCAGGGGGCATCTGGGGCCAACGTCCTGACTTTC
j_call: TRBJ1-4; d_call: TRBD1; v_call: TRBV2; clone_size: .; cdr3_aa: CASSRIRDRAAANEKLFF; cdr3_nt: TGTGCCAGCAGTCGTATCCGGGACAGGGCCGCGGCTAATGAAAAACTGTTTTTT
j_call: TRBJ1-2; d_call: TRBD1; v_call: TRBV2; clone_size: .; cdr3_aa: CASTRQDRERYGYTF; cdr3_nt: TGTGCCAGCACCCGACAGGACAGGGAGAGGTATGGCTACACCTTC
j_call: TRBJ2-1; d_call: TRBD2; v_call: TRBV7-2; clone_size: .; cdr3_aa: CASSLDGGVDNEQFF; cdr3_nt: TGTGCCAGCAGCTTAGACGGGGGGGTAGACAATGAGCAGTTCTTC
j_call: TRBJ2-3; d_call: .; v_call: TRBV7-6; clone_size: .; cdr3_aa: CASSFGLSGHTDTQYF; cdr3_nt: TGTGCCAGCAGCTTTGGACTAAGCGGGCACACAGATACGCAGTATTTT
j_call: TRBJ2-3; d_call: .; v_call: TRBV19; clone_size: .; cdr3_aa: CASSSTRGDTQYF; cdr3_nt: TGTGCCAGTAGTAGTACTCGGGGAGATACGCAGTATTTT
j_call: TRBJ1-1; d_call: TRBD1; v_call: TRBV6-6; clone_size: .; cdr3_aa: CASSGTGGTEAFF; cdr3_nt: TGTGCCAGCAGCGGTACAGGGGGCACTGAAGCTTTCTTT
j_call: TRBJ2-2; d_call: TRBD2; v_call: TRBV6-4; clone_size: .; cdr3_aa: CASSDAGVGELFF; cdr3_nt: TGTGCCAGCAGTGACGCGGGGGTCGGGGAGCTGTTTTTT
j_call: TRBJ2-5; d_call: .; v_call: TRBV6-1; clone_size: .; cdr3_aa: CASSEGERARTNQETQYF; cdr3_nt: TGTGCCAGCAGTGAAGGGGAGCGGGCCAGGACTAACCAAGAGACCCAGTACTTC
j_call: TRBJ2-3; d_call: TRBD2; v_call: TRBV29-1; clone_size: .; cdr3_aa: CSASNGRLAADTQYF; cdr3_nt: TGCAGCGCCTCTAATGGGAGACTAGCGGCTGATACGCAGTATTTT
j_call: TRBJ2-2; d_call: .; v_call: TRBV4-1; clone_size: .; cdr3_aa: CASRIRTDGELFF; cdr3_nt: TGCGCCAGCAGGATTAGGACAGACGGGGAGCTGTTTTTT
j_call: TRBJ2-7; d_call: TRBD1; v_call: TRBV27; clone_size: .; cdr3_aa: CASRDRVSRQYF; cdr3_nt: TGTGCCAGCAGGGACAGGGTAAGCCGGCAGTACTTC
j_call: TRBJ2-4; d_call: .; v_call: TRBV6-5; clone_size: .; cdr3_aa: CASRKQGGGDIQYF; cdr3_nt: TGTGCCAGCAGGAAACAGGGTGGGGGGGACATTCAGTACTTC
j_call: TRBJ1-2; d_call: .; v_call: TRBV27; clone_size: .; cdr3_aa: CASSDGYTF; cdr3_nt: TGTGCCAGCAGCGATGGCTACACCTTC
j_call: TRBJ2-7; d_call: .; v_call: TRBV6-5; clone_size: once; cdr3_aa: CASSWNGLSSYEQYF; cdr3_nt: TGTGCCAGCAGTTGGAATGGGCTTAGCTCCTACGAGCAGTACTTC
j_call: TRBJ1-2; d_call: .; v_call: TRBV7-2; clone_size: .; cdr3_aa: CASSSKVESGYTF; cdr3_nt: TGTGCCAGCAGCTCGAAAGTTGAGAGTGGCTACACCTTC
j_call: TRBJ1-2; d_call: TRBD1; v_call: TRBV28; clone_size: .; cdr3_aa: CASSSTTGVYGYTF; cdr3_nt: TGTGCCAGCAGTTCGACGACAGGGGTTTATGGCTACACCTTC
j_call: TRBJ1-2; d_call: TRBD1; v_call: TRBV18; clone_size: once; cdr3_aa: CASSVQGARGYGYTF; cdr3_nt: TGTGCCAGCTCGGTACAGGGGGCCCGTGGCTATGGCTACACCTTC
j_call: TRBJ2-6; d_call: .; v_call: TRBV5-1; clone_size: .; cdr3_aa: CASSLFWSSGANVLTF; cdr3_nt: TGCGCCAGCAGCTTGTTTTGGAGCTCTGGGGCCAACGTCCTGACTTTC
j_call: TRBJ1-6; d_call: TRBD1; v_call: TRBV24-1; clone_size: .; cdr3_aa: CATGKGFDRGSSYNSPLHF; cdr3_nt: TGTGCCACCGGAAAGGGGTTTGACAGGGGGAGCTCCTATAATTCACCCCTCCACTTT
j_call: TRBJ2-3; d_call: TRBD1; v_call: TRBV18; clone_size: .; cdr3_aa: CASSLDRGSTDTQYF; cdr3_nt: TGTGCCAGCTCACTCGACAGGGGCAGCACAGATACGCAGTATTTT
j_call: TRBJ2-5; d_call: .; v_call: TRBV6-1; clone_size: .; cdr3_aa: CASSEAREETQYF; cdr3_nt: TGTGCCAGCAGTGAAGCCCGGGAAGAGACCCAGTACTTC
j_call: TRBJ1-5; d_call: .; v_call: TRBV7-2; clone_size: many; cdr3_aa: CASSLAGGPNQPQHF; cdr3_nt: TGTGCCAGCAGCTTAGCGGGGGGGCCCAATCAGCCCCAGCATTTT
j_call: TRBJ1-4; d_call: TRBD1; v_call: TRBV2; clone_size: few; cdr3_aa: CASSEALTGVGEKLFF; cdr3_nt: TGTGCCAGCAGTGAAGCGCTTACAGGGGTTGGTGAAAAACTGTTTTTT
j_call: TRBJ2-1; d_call: .; v_call: TRBV2; clone_size: .; cdr3_aa: CASTGTAPSAYNEQFF; cdr3_nt: TGTGCCAGCACTGGGACTGCCCCCTCGGCCTACAATGAGCAGTTCTTC
j_call: TRBJ1-5; d_call: .; v_call: TRBV19; clone_size: .; cdr3_aa: CASSIVGGLDANQPQHF; cdr3_nt: TGTGCCAGTAGTATAGTGGGGGGACTTGATGCCAATCAGCCCCAGCATTTT
j_call: TRBJ2-3; d_call: TRBD1; v_call: TRBV29-1; clone_size: .; cdr3_aa: CSVARQGNTNTQYF; cdr3_nt: TGCAGCGTTGCCCGACAGGGGAATACAAATACGCAGTATTTT
j_call: TRBJ2-5; d_call: TRBD1; v_call: TRBV7-2; clone_size: .; cdr3_aa: CASSPRGRMGAQYF; cdr3_nt: TGTGCCAGCAGCCCCAGGGGGCGGATGGGAGCCCAGTACTTC
j_call: TRBJ1-6; d_call: TRBD1; v_call: TRBV18; clone_size: .; cdr3_aa: CASSKEGQYNSPLHF; cdr3_nt: TGTGCCAGCTCCAAAGAGGGACAGTACAATTCACCCCTCCACTTT
j_call: TRBJ2-3; d_call: .; v_call: TRBV9; clone_size: .; cdr3_aa: CASSAPAPGQAVTTDTQYF; cdr3_nt: TGTGCCAGCAGCGCACCCGCCCCGGGACAAGCGGTTACCACAGATACGCAGTATTTT
j_call: TRBJ1-6; d_call: .; v_call: TRBV18; clone_size: .; cdr3_aa: CASSPDGQYYSPLHF; cdr3_nt: TGTGCCAGCTCACCTGACGGACAGTATTATTCACCCCTCCACTTT
j_call: TRBJ1-2; d_call: TRBD1; v_call: TRBV4-1; clone_size: .; cdr3_aa: CASSQVRSGGLEGYTF; cdr3_nt: TGCGCCAGCAGCCAAGTTCGGTCAGGGGGATTGGAAGGCTACACCTTC
j_call: TRBJ1-3; d_call: .; v_call: TRBV28; clone_size: .; cdr3_aa: CASSWGEKGNTIYF; cdr3_nt: TGTGCCAGCAGCTGGGGGGAAAAGGGAAACACCATATATTTT
j_call: TRBJ2-5; d_call: .; v_call: TRBV14; clone_size: .; cdr3_aa: CASSQRINRQETQYF; cdr3_nt: TGTGCCAGCAGCCAACGTATAAACAGACAAGAGACCCAGTACTTC
j_call: TRBJ1-2; d_call: .; v_call: TRBV3-1/TRBV3-2; clone_size: .; cdr3_aa: CASSQDSGLRGGYTF; cdr3_nt: TGTGCCAGCAGCCAAGATTCAGGGTTAAGGGGAGGCTACACCTTC
j_call: TRBJ2-6; d_call: TRBD2; v_call: TRBV5-1; clone_size: .; cdr3_aa: CASTGGLGANVLTF; cdr3_nt: TGCGCCAGCACGGGAGGTCTCGGGGCCAACGTCCTGACTTTC
j_call: TRBJ2-3; d_call: TRBD2; v_call: TRBV5-1; clone_size: .; cdr3_aa: CASSLEPGGLAGDGDTQYF; cdr3_nt: TGCGCCAGCAGCTTGGAGCCTGGTGGGCTAGCGGGGGATGGGGATACGCAGTATTTT